These 7 T cell receptor beta chains were all obtained from the same sample, sequenced in a study of blood T cells in healthy people across ages. For the second PCR, which ran for roughly 6 to 12 cycles, a sample-barcoded 5' primer and a J-beta primer mix were used. TCRdb reanalysed the 5' RACE reads using MiXCR and keeps one entry per CDR3 protein. The sample has approximately 730,000 distinct CDR3 sequences, roughly two fifths seen once. The sample consisted of blood. The receptors here all came from a woman in her sixties in good health.

In this sample, this clonotype turned up a few times. The J gene is TRBJ2-5, the V gene TRBV13; D perhaps matches TRBD2 (5 bases). Per the germline V gene, CDR1 is PRHDT and CDR2 is FYEKMQ (reference sequence). The CDR3 contains 15 residues. V was cut by 1 base and J by 2 bases, with 11 bases left in between. DNA for the CDR3: TGTGCCAGCAGCTTAGAAGGGTGGAGGCAAGAGACCCAGTACTTC. As protein: CASSLEGWRQETQYF.

The chain employs TRBV12-3 or TRBV12-4 and TRBJ1-6, with D possibly being TRBD1 (5 bases). The CDR3 totals 15 residues. V was trimmed by 5 bases and J by 7 bases, leaving 15 bases between them. The CDR3 DNA follows: TGTGCCAGCAGTACTCGAGCAGGGAAGAATTCACCCCTCCACTTT. This gives the protein CASSTRAGKNSPLHF.

This clonotype appeared a few times. This may be a read error, as it is one base from a much larger clone. This sequence joins TRBV29-1 and TRBJ2-1; D perhaps matches TRBD2 (5 bases). The CDR3 contains 16 residues. V gave up 6 bases and J gave up 7 bases, with 25 bases separating them. Germline lookup yields CDR1 SQVTM and CDR2 ANQGSEA. The CDR3 nucleotides read TGCAGCGTCCTAACTAGAGTGGCAACCCCGGGGAATGAGCAGTTCTTC. It translates to CSVLTRVATPGNEQFF.

This clonotype was counted only a few times. The chain links TRBV29-1 to TRBJ1-1, with TRBD1 as a possible D gene (5 bases). From germline, CDR1 is SQVTM and CDR2 ANQGSEA. V was pared by 7 bases and J by 7 bases, with 16 bases between. CDR3 length: 12 residues. Here the CDR3 DNA reads TGCAGCGCAAAACGGCCAGGGATTGAAGCTTTCTTT. Its protein product is CSAKRPGIEAFF.

V is TRBV6-2 or TRBV6-3 and J is TRBJ2-6; D is unresolved. Germline V lookup: CDR1 MNHEY, CDR2 SVGEGT. Trimming cost V 6 bases and J 0 bases, with 15 bases left between them. The CDR3 runs 17 residues. The DNA of the CDR3 is TGTGCCAGCAGGGAGAGGTTTCAATACTCTGGGGCCAACGTCCTGACTTTC. This codes for CASRERFQYSGANVLTF.

The V call is TRBV20-1, the J call TRBJ2-3; 8 bases align to TRBD2. The CDR3 spans 16 residues. Germline trimming cut 2 bases from V and 7 bases from J; bases unmatched to any gene: 14. The V gene's germline CDR1 is DFQATT and CDR2 SNEGSKA (reference sequence). CDR3 amino acids: CSARRGGAGARNTQYF. CDR3 in DNA: TGCAGTGCTAGAAGGGGGGGAGCGGGGGCGAGAAATACGCAGTATTTT.

This clonotype was detected many times. The rearrangement links TRBV5-5 to TRBJ2-7, with 7 bases aligning to TRBD1. Trimming cost V 0 bases and J 2 bases; bases outside gene matches: 2. The CDR3 loop spans 14 amino acids. Germline CDR1 SGHKS, CDR2 YYEKEE (reference sequence). CDR3 loop: CASSLDTGAYEQYF. CDR3 nucleotides: TGTGCCAGCAGCTTGGATACAGGGGCCTACGAGCAGTACTTC.